This T cell receptor beta chain is drawn from a study of shared clonotypes between healthy human individuals. Overall study findings and caveats: It was expected that sequencing depth would affect clonotype sharing among donors. Clonotypes which were not shared had lower generation probabilities than clonotypes that all four donors shared.

Donors were healthy HIV-negative adults without recent acute infections or vaccinations. Remarks on this clone: What it recognizes is unknown.

Libraries were prepared by immunoSEQ multiplex PCR; TCRdb keeps only in-frame clonotypes and omits some of them. The repertoire has around 2,000,000 clones, 90% to 95% of them found once; the top ten carry around 0.13%. V was clipped by 5 bases and J by 4 bases, with 14 bases between them. This CDR3 has 14 amino acids. The germline CDR1 and CDR2 sequences are SEHNR and FQNEAQ (reference sequence). Material: naive CD4+ T cells sorted from blood. Subset noted: CD45RA+ positively selected. The receptor's source is a man aged 18 to 35 in good health. The chain recombines TRBV7-9 with TRBJ1-2, with D unclear. The CDR3 here is CASSPSGRPYGYTF. CDR3 sequence (DNA): TGTGCCAGCAGCCCGAGCGGAAGGCCCTATGGCTACACCTTC.